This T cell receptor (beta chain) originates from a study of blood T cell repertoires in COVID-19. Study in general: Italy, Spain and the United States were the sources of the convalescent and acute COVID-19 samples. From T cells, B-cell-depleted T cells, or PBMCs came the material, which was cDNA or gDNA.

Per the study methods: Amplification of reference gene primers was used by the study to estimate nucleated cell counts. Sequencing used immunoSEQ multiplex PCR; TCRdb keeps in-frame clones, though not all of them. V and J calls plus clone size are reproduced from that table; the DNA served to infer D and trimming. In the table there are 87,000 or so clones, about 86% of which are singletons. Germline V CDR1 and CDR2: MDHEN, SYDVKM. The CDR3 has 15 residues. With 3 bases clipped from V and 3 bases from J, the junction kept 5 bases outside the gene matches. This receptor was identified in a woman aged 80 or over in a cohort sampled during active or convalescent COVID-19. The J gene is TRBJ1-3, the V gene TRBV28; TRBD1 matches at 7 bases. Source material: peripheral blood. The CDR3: CASSFTPGGGNTIYF. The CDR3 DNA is TGTGCCAGCAGTTTTACCCCAGGGGGTGGAAACACCATATATTTT.